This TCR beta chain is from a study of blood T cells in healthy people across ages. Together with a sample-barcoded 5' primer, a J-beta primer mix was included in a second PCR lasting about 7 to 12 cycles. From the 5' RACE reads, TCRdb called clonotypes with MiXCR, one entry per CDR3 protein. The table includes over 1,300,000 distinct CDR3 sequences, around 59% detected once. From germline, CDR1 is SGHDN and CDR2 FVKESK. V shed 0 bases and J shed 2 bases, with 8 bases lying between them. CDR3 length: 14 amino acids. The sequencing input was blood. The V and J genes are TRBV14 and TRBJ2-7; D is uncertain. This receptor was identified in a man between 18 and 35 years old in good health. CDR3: CASSQDTYPYEQYF. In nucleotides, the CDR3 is TGTGCCAGCAGCCAAGACACCTACCCCTACGAGCAGTACTTC.